This is a list of T cell receptor beta chains from one sample in a study of cytomegalovirus exposure and HLA in healthy donors. This table comes from immunoSEQ multiplex PCR, and its TCRdb copy is limited to in-frame clones, with some not included. The sample records some 160,000 clones, approximately 70% being singletons. The specimen was PBMCs. These TCRs come from a woman between 18 and 29 years old in good health and CMV-seropositive. Each CDR3 is given with its conserved first and last residue. Fields, in order: V gene, J gene, clone size, D gene, CDR3 protein, CDR3 DNA. D genes are given only for firm matches. A row's size may be missing; if present it is once, few, many or a size class.

v_gene: TRBV30; j_gene: TRBJ1-1; abundance: few; d_gene: -; CDR3aa: CAWSVGRGTEAFF; CDR3nt: TGTGCCTGGAGTGTAGGACGGGGGACTGAAGCTTTCTTT
v_gene: TRBV19; j_gene: TRBJ2-1; abundance: -; d_gene: -; CDR3aa: CASSIGGVLVGEQFF; CDR3nt: TGTGCCAGTAGTATCGGCGGGGTACTCGTAGGTGAGCAGTTCTTC
v_gene: TRBV9; j_gene: TRBJ2-1; abundance: once; d_gene: -; CDR3aa: CASASEGTSYNEQFF; CDR3nt: TGTGCCAGCGCATCGGAGGGGACCTCCTACAATGAGCAGTTCTTC
v_gene: TRBV6-5; j_gene: TRBJ2-5; abundance: -; d_gene: TRBD1; CDR3aa: CASSSHDRGAQETQYF; CDR3nt: TGTGCCAGCAGTTCGCACGACAGGGGAGCTCAAGAGACCCAGTACTTC
v_gene: TRBV5-8; j_gene: TRBJ1-6; abundance: -; d_gene: -; CDR3aa: CASSLVEGYNSPLHF; CDR3nt: TGTGCCAGCAGCTTGGTTGAGGGATATAATTCACCCCTCCACTTT
v_gene: TRBV19; j_gene: TRBJ2-3; abundance: -; d_gene: -; CDR3aa: CASRFSDFGADTQYF; CDR3nt: TGTGCCAGTAGGTTCTCGGACTTTGGGGCAGATACGCAGTATTTT
v_gene: TRBV28; j_gene: TRBJ1-2; abundance: few; d_gene: TRBD1; CDR3aa: CATRTGAADYGYTF; CDR3nt: TGTGCCACCCGGACAGGGGCAGCAGACTATGGCTACACCTTC
v_gene: TRBV11-1; j_gene: TRBJ2-7; abundance: -; d_gene: -; CDR3aa: CASSQRHGPNYEQYF; CDR3nt: TGTGCCAGCAGCCAAAGACACGGCCCAAACTACGAGCAGTACTTC
v_gene: TRBV7-2; j_gene: TRBJ2-4; abundance: -; d_gene: TRBD2; CDR3aa: CASSSRGEGLAKNIQYF; CDR3nt: TGTGCCAGCAGCTCCCGGGGGGAGGGGCTAGCCAAAAACATTCAGTACTTC
v_gene: TRBV13; j_gene: TRBJ2-5; abundance: -; d_gene: TRBD1; CDR3aa: CASSTRGETQYF; CDR3nt: TGTGCCAGCAGCACCAGGGGGGAGACCCAGTACTTC
v_gene: TRBV5-1; j_gene: TRBJ1-2; abundance: -; d_gene: -; CDR3aa: CASSFTGTYGYTF; CDR3nt: TGCGCCAGCAGCTTTACAGGCACCTATGGCTACACCTTC
v_gene: TRBV30; j_gene: TRBJ1-1; abundance: -; d_gene: TRBD1; CDR3aa: CAWITGAPTNTEAFF; CDR3nt: TGTGCCTGGATCACAGGGGCCCCAACGAACACTGAAGCTTTCTTT
v_gene: TRBV4-1; j_gene: TRBJ1-1; abundance: -; d_gene: -; CDR3aa: CASSRERRLVGTEAFF; CDR3nt: TGCGCCAGCAGCCGGGAGAGGAGGCTGGTAGGGACTGAAGCTTTCTTT
v_gene: TRBV7-6; j_gene: TRBJ2-5; abundance: -; d_gene: TRBD2; CDR3aa: CASSSSVAGGLGTQYF; CDR3nt: TGTGCCAGCAGCTCGAGCGTAGCGGGGGGGCTAGGGACCCAGTACTTC
v_gene: TRBV6-6; j_gene: TRBJ1-5; abundance: -; d_gene: -; CDR3aa: CASNQRQNQPQHF; CDR3nt: TGTGCCAGCAACCAAAGACAGAATCAGCCCCAGCATTTT
v_gene: TRBV4-2; j_gene: TRBJ1-1; abundance: -; d_gene: -; CDR3aa: CASSGSNLDTEAFF; CDR3nt: TGTGCCAGCAGTGGCAGTAATTTGGACACTGAAGCTTTCTTT
v_gene: TRBV29-1; j_gene: TRBJ1-1; abundance: -; d_gene: -; CDR3aa: CSVEAGRTNTEAFF; CDR3nt: TGCAGCGTTGAGGCTGGGCGAACGAACACTGAAGCTTTCTTT
v_gene: TRBV11-3; j_gene: TRBJ2-1; abundance: -; d_gene: TRBD1; CDR3aa: CASSLARGPYNEQFF; CDR3nt: TGTGCCAGCAGCTTAGCCAGGGGGCCCTACAATGAGCAGTTCTTC
v_gene: TRBV5-4; j_gene: TRBJ1-1; abundance: -; d_gene: -; CDR3aa: CASSLGGMNTEAFF; CDR3nt: TGTGCCAGCAGCTTGGGAGGCATGAACACTGAAGCTTTCTTT
v_gene: TRBV7-6; j_gene: TRBJ2-1; abundance: once; d_gene: -; CDR3aa: CASSLALRGSYNEQFF; CDR3nt: TGTGCCAGCAGCTTAGCGCTCAGGGGCTCCTACAATGAGCAGTTCTTC
v_gene: TRBV7-2; j_gene: TRBJ1-2; abundance: -; d_gene: -; CDR3aa: CASSLGAGLDYGYTF; CDR3nt: TGTGCCAGCAGCTTAGGGGCAGGGTTGGACTATGGCTACACCTTC
v_gene: TRBV2; j_gene: TRBJ1-4; abundance: once; d_gene: TRBD1; CDR3aa: CASSRPGQGSVVGEKLFF; CDR3nt: TGTGCCAGCAGTCGTCCGGGACAGGGGTCGGTTGTTGGCGAAAAACTGTTTTTT
v_gene: TRBV7-9; j_gene: TRBJ2-1; abundance: -; d_gene: TRBD2; CDR3aa: CAAGIAGGLDNEQFF; CDR3nt: TGTGCCGCTGGGATAGCGGGGGGGCTAGACAATGAGCAGTTCTTC
v_gene: TRBV7-9; j_gene: TRBJ2-1; abundance: -; d_gene: -; CDR3aa: CASSLRQTIENEQFF; CDR3nt: TGTGCCAGCAGCTTACGACAAACGATCGAGAATGAGCAGTTCTTC
v_gene: TRBV27; j_gene: TRBJ2-5; abundance: once; d_gene: TRBD2; CDR3aa: CASSSTQGTSGGLETQYF; CDR3nt: TGTGCCAGCAGTTCAACCCAAGGGACTAGCGGGGGGCTAGAGACCCAGTACTTC
v_gene: TRBV5-1; j_gene: TRBJ1-1; abundance: -; d_gene: TRBD1; CDR3aa: CASRLGQGNTEAFF; CDR3nt: TGCGCCAGCAGACTGGGACAGGGGAACACTGAAGCTTTCTTT
v_gene: TRBV9; j_gene: TRBJ2-3; abundance: -; d_gene: -; CDR3aa: CASSVAGRRNTDTQYF; CDR3nt: TGTGCCAGCAGCGTAGCTGGCAGGCGAAACACAGATACGCAGTATTTT
v_gene: TRBV5-1; j_gene: TRBJ1-6; abundance: once; d_gene: -; CDR3aa: CASSLKDSDNSPLHF; CDR3nt: TGCGCCAGCAGCTTAAAGGACAGCGATAATTCACCCCTCCACTTT
v_gene: TRBV6-5; j_gene: TRBJ1-2; abundance: -; d_gene: TRBD1; CDR3aa: CASSFQGAGYTF; CDR3nt: TGTGCCAGCAGTTTCCAGGGGGCCGGCTACACCTTC
v_gene: TRBV11-3; j_gene: TRBJ2-2; abundance: -; d_gene: -; CDR3aa: CASSLVAGELFF; CDR3nt: TGTGCCAGCAGCTTAGTCGCCGGGGAGCTGTTTTTT
v_gene: TRBV7-8; j_gene: TRBJ1-5; abundance: -; d_gene: -; CDR3aa: CASSSPNQPQHF; CDR3nt: TGTGCCAGCAGCTCCCCAAATCAGCCCCAGCATTTT
v_gene: TRBV6-6; j_gene: TRBJ1-2; abundance: -; d_gene: -; CDR3aa: CASSNPGDYGYTF; CDR3nt: TGTGCCAGCAGCAATCCAGGGGACTATGGCTACACCTTC
v_gene: TRBV19; j_gene: TRBJ2-5; abundance: few; d_gene: TRBD2; CDR3aa: CASSMWASGEQETQYF; CDR3nt: TGTGCCAGTAGTATGTGGGCTAGCGGGGAGCAAGAGACCCAGTACTTC
v_gene: TRBV7-2; j_gene: TRBJ1-1; abundance: -; d_gene: -; CDR3aa: CASSLRQNTEAFF; CDR3nt: TGTGCCAGCAGCTTAAGACAGAACACTGAAGCTTTCTTT
v_gene: TRBV9; j_gene: TRBJ1-1; abundance: -; d_gene: TRBD1; CDR3aa: CASSLGQGRIKDTEAFF; CDR3nt: TGCGCCAGCAGCCTGGGACAGGGCCGAATAAAAGACACTGAAGCTTTCTTT
v_gene: TRBV14; j_gene: TRBJ2-7; abundance: -; d_gene: TRBD1; CDR3aa: CASSQDRGLREQYF; CDR3nt: TGTGCCAGCAGCCAAGACAGGGGGCTAAGGGAGCAGTACTTC
v_gene: TRBV7-2; j_gene: TRBJ2-2; abundance: -; d_gene: -; CDR3aa: CASSSGPANTGELFF; CDR3nt: TGTGCCAGCAGCAGCGGCCCGGCGAACACCGGGGAGCTGTTTTTT
v_gene: TRBV7-2; j_gene: TRBJ1-5; abundance: -; d_gene: TRBD1; CDR3aa: CASSLVGTASNQPQHF; CDR3nt: TGTGCCAGCAGCTTAGTAGGGACAGCTAGCAATCAGCCCCAGCATTTT
v_gene: TRBV5-6; j_gene: TRBJ2-2; abundance: once; d_gene: TRBD1; CDR3aa: CASSLGGGGGTGELFF; CDR3nt: TGTGCCAGCAGCTTGGGAGGGGGCGGCGGAACCGGGGAGCTGTTTTTT
v_gene: TRBV30; j_gene: TRBJ1-3; abundance: -; d_gene: -; CDR3aa: CAWARANGNTIYF; CDR3nt: TGTGCCTGGGCGAGGGCTAACGGAAACACCATATATTTT
v_gene: TRBV7-2; j_gene: TRBJ1-2; abundance: -; d_gene: TRBD1; CDR3aa: CASSLVGTAEPRGYTF; CDR3nt: TGTGCCAGCAGCTTAGTGGGGACAGCGGAGCCTAGAGGCTACACCTTC
v_gene: TRBV6-5; j_gene: TRBJ2-3; abundance: -; d_gene: TRBD1; CDR3aa: CASSRDRGSKDTQYF; CDR3nt: TGTGCCAGCAGCCGGGACAGGGGTTCAAAAGATACGCAGTATTTT
v_gene: TRBV7-2; j_gene: TRBJ1-5; abundance: few; d_gene: -; CDR3aa: CASSGRAGNQPQHF; CDR3nt: TGTGCCAGCAGCGGCAGGGCGGGCAATCAGCCCCAGCATTTT
v_gene: TRBV30; j_gene: TRBJ2-7; abundance: -; d_gene: -; CDR3aa: CAWSPTLGGEQYF; CDR3nt: TGTGCCTGGAGTCCGACTTTGGGGGGCGAGCAGTACTTC
v_gene: TRBV30; j_gene: TRBJ1-5; abundance: -; d_gene: -; CDR3aa: CAWSMGGVRMDQPQHF; CDR3nt: TGTGCCTGGAGTATGGGGGGAGTAAGGATGGATCAGCCCCAGCATTTT
v_gene: TRBV29-1; j_gene: TRBJ2-3; abundance: -; d_gene: TRBD2; CDR3aa: CSAESGGHTDTQYF; CDR3nt: TGCAGCGCCGAAAGCGGGGGGCACACAGATACGCAGTATTTT
v_gene: TRBV4-2; j_gene: TRBJ2-1; abundance: few; d_gene: TRBD2; CDR3aa: CASSQGTSGEYNEQFF; CDR3nt: TGTGCCAGCAGCCAAGGGACTAGCGGGGAGTACAATGAGCAGTTCTTC
v_gene: TRBV5-4; j_gene: TRBJ2-5; abundance: once; d_gene: TRBD2; CDR3aa: CASSLGGGGAKETQYF; CDR3nt: TGTGCCAGCAGCTTGGGAGGCGGGGGGGCCAAGGAGACCCAGTACTTC
v_gene: TRBV6-5; j_gene: TRBJ2-5; abundance: -; d_gene: -; CDR3aa: CASSFQGLRTQYF; CDR3nt: TGTGCCAGCAGTTTTCAGGGTCTTAGGACCCAGTACTTC
v_gene: TRBV9; j_gene: TRBJ2-6; abundance: -; d_gene: -; CDR3aa: CASSVDRTSGANVLTF; CDR3nt: TGTGCCAGCAGCGTCGACAGGACCTCTGGGGCCAACGTCCTGACTTTC